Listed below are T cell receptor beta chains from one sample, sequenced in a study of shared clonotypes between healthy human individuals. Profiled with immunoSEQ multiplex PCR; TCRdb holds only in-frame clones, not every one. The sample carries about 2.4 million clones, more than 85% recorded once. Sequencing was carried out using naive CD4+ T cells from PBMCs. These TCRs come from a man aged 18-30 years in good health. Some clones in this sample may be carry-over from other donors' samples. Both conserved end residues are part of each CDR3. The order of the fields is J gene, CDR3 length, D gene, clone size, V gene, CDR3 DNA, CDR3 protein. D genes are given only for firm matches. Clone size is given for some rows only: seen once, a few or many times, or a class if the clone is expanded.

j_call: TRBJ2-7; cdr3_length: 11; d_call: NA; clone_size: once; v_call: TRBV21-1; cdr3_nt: TGTGCCAGCAGCCTCCTTAACGAGCAGTACTTC; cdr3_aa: CASSLLNEQYF
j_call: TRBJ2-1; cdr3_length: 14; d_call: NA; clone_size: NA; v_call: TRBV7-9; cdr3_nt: TGTGCCAGCAGCCCAACGGGACGGGGGATCGAGCAGTTCTTC; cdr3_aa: CASSPTGRGIEQFF
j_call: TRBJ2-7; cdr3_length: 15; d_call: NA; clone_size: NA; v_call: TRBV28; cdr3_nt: TGTGCCAGCAGTTTAATAGGCAGGGCGCCCTACGAGCAGTACTTC; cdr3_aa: CASSLIGRAPYEQYF
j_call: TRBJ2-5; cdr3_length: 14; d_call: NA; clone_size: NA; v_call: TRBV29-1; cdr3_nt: TGCAGCGTTGTGGGCAGGGCCGTCCAAGAGACCCAGTACTTC; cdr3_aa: CSVVGRAVQETQYF
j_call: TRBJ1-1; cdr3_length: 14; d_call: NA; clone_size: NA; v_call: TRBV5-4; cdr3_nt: TGTGCCAGCAGCTTGCTGGGACAGAACACTGAAGCTTTCTTT; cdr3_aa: CASSLLGQNTEAFF
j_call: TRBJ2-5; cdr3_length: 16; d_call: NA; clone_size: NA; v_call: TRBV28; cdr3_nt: TGTGCCAGCAGTCCGGGGCACACCGGTCCCCCGGAGACCCAGTACTTC; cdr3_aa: CASSPGHTGPPETQYF
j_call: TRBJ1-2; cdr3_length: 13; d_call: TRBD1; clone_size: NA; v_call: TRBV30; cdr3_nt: TGTGCCTGGAGTCTCTCGGACAGGGGGAAGAACACCTTC; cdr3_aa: CAWSLSDRGKNTF
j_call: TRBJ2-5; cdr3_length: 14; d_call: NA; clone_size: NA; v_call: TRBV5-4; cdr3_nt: TGTGCCAGCAGCCCTGGGGGGCATATCGAGACCCAGTACTTC; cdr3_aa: CASSPGGHIETQYF
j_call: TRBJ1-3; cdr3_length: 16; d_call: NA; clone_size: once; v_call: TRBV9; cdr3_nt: TGTGCCAGCAGCGCCGGTACCGCGAGCTCTGGAAACACCATATATTTT; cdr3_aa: CASSAGTASSGNTIYF
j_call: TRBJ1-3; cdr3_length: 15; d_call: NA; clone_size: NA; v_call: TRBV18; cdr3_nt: TGTGCCAGCTCACCACCGTCCTTGACTGGAAACACCATATATTTT; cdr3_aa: CASSPPSLTGNTIYF
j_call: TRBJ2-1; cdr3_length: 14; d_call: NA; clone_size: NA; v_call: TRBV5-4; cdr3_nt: TGTGCCAGCAGCTTGACAGCGGGTGGAAATGAGCAGTTCTTC; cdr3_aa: CASSLTAGGNEQFF